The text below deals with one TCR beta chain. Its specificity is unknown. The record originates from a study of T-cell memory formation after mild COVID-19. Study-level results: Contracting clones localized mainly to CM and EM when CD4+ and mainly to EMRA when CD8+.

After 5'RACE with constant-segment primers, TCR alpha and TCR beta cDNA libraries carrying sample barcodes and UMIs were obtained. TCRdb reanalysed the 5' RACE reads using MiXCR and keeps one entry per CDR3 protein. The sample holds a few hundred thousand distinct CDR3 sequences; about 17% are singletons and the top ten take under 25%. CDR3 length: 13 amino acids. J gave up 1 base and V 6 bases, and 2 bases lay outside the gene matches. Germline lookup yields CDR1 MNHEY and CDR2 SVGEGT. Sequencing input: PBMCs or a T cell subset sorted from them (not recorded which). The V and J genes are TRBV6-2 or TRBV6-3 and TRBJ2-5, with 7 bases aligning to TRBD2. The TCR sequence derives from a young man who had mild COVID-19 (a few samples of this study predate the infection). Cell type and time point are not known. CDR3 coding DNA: TGTGCCAGCAGACCTAGCGGCCAAGAGACCCAGTACTTC. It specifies CASRPSGQETQYF.